The clone carrying this T cell receptor (beta chain) was seen more than once but under ten times. Its antigen is undetermined. The record originates from a study of T cells in localized non-small cell lung cancer. Findings and limits, study-wide: One tumor region alone was sequenced, and heterogeneity therefore remains possible. Researchers found a median around 50 of the top 100 tumor clones in adjacent lung. In uninvolved adjacent lung, T cell clonality reached its highest value, exceeding tumor. Greater T cell density in blood accompanied longer overall survival.

CDR3 length: 14 amino acids. Per germline, CDR1 KGHSH and CDR2 LQKENI. The V end lost 3 bases, the J end lost 2 bases, and 8 bases lay between the germline ends. Libraries were prepared by immunoSEQ multiplex PCR; TCRdb keeps only in-frame clonotypes and omits some of them. The sample gives 28,000 or so clones, 87% of which show up once; approximately 7.5% is in the top ten. The starting material was peripheral blood, obtained before any cancer treatment. This rearrangement joins TRBV18 to TRBJ2-4; either TRBD1 or TRBD2 may fit D (6 bases each). The receptor was derived from a male donor at least 60 years old with stage I lung adenocarcinoma. Here the CDR3 reads CASSPRGPKNIQYF. The CDR3 nucleotides are TGTGCCAGCTCACCTCGGGGGCCCAAAAACATTCAGTACTTC.